The 8 T cell receptor beta chains reported below all come from one sample, sequenced in a study of OX40 agonist ivuxolimab in advanced cancers. Libraries came from the immunoSEQ multiplex PCR assay. TCRdb took this table from immuneACCESS and kept in-frame rearrangements with V and J called. Such tables lack part of the clones; where checked against another copy, unresolved V genes explain under half of the gap, and the rest is unexplained. The sample contains some 64,000 clones, roughly 90% of them found a single time. In total, the top ten clones hold over 20% of the sample. This specimen consisted of CD4+ or CD8+ T cells sorted from blood, obtained in a trial of the OX40 agonist ivuxolimab. These receptors were obtained from an adult with an advanced solid tumor such as melanoma, head and neck, liver or kidney cancer.

The chain employs TRBV28 and TRBJ2-6, with D unclear. Trimming cost V 5 bases and J 10 bases, with 12 bases left between them. This CDR3 spans 13 amino acids. Germline V lookup: CDR1 MDHEN, CDR2 SYDVKM. DNA of the CDR3: TGTGCCAGCAGTCCTACAGTGGCTAACGTCCTGACTTTC. Amino acid sequence: CASSPTVANVLTF.

The chain carries TRBV9 and TRBJ1-1; 8 nucleotides align to TRBD1. The CDR3 runs 15 residues. In germline, CDR1 is SGDLS, CDR2 YYNGEE. With V trimmed by 3 bases and J by 4 bases, 8 bases remained unmatched. CDR3 DNA sequence: TGTGCCAGCAGCGATTCAGGGGGCTCTGGCACTGAAGCTTTCTTT. Amino acid sequence: CASSDSGGSGTEAFF.

In regard to this clone: The sample holds other DNA sequences that translate to the same CDR3. The rearrangement links TRBV28 to TRBJ1-2; D uncertain. The CDR3 has 13 amino acids. CDR1 is MDHEN, CDR2 SYDVKM, per germline. The V gene lost 3 bases and the J gene lost 1 base, with 6 bases spanning the gap. In DNA, the CDR3 is TGTGCCAGCAGTTTCCGTCTTAACTATGGCTACACCTTC. Residues: CASSFRLNYGYTF.

The chain employs TRBV30 and TRBJ1-5, with no clear D. Deletions cut 2 bases from V and 6 bases from J, with 11 bases between. CDR1 GTSNPN and CDR2 SVGIG come from the germline V gene (reference sequence). The CDR3 runs 13 residues. CDR3 DNA sequence: TGTGCCTGGAGTTGGGGTAGAGGTCAGCCCCAGCATTTT. Amino acids: CAWSWGRGQPQHF.

The J gene is TRBJ2-1, the V gene TRBV11-2; no definite D call. The CDR3 spans 13 residues. Germline CDR1 and CDR2: SGHAT and FQNNGV. The germline V and J ends were trimmed by 5 bases and 6 bases, with 11 bases remaining between them. CDR3 loop: CASSPSLGNEQFF. In DNA form, the CDR3 reads TGTGCCAGCAGCCCATCGTTAGGCAATGAGCAGTTCTTC.

The chain has TRBV5-1 and TRBJ2-1; 12 bases match TRBD2. This CDR3 spans 15 amino acids. Losses at the gene ends were 0 bases for V and 10 bases for J; bases not matched to a gene: 5. CDR1 is SGHRS and CDR2 is YFSETQ in the germline V gene. The CDR3 reads CASSLGLAGANEQFF. The CDR3 DNA sequence: TGCGCCAGCAGCTTGGGACTAGCGGGGGCCAACGAGCAGTTCTTC.

J is TRBJ1-2 and V is TRBV27; D gene uncertain. Trimming pared 6 bases from V and 4 bases from J, leaving 21 bases between. The CDR3 is 16 residues long. CDR1 MNHEY and CDR2 SMNVEV come from the germline V gene (reference sequence). As DNA, the CDR3 is TGTGCCAGCAGCGAGGGTCAGGTTCCTGGGGTCTATGGCTACACCTTC. This sequence encodes CASSEGQVPGVYGYTF.

This chain joins TRBV9 and TRBJ2-1; unclear D gene. From germline, CDR1 is SGDLS and CDR2 YYNGEE. There are 12 residues in the CDR3. Trimming cost V 4 bases and J 7 bases, with 9 bases left between them. CDR3 protein: CASSTPRNEQFF. CDR3 in DNA: TGTGCCAGCAGCACCCCTCGGAATGAGCAGTTCTTC.